The entry below gives a single T cell receptor beta chain sequence along with its context. It was with 60 Vbeta and 13 Jbeta primers that the PCR ran. Sequencing was performed with immunoSEQ multiplex PCR; in TCRdb, only in-frame clones are kept and a portion is missing. The top ten clones hold over 10% of a sample with over 150,000 clones, approximately 80% of them seen once. The data derive from a study of cytomegalovirus exposure and HLA in healthy donors. This CDR3 is 15 amino acids long. Germline V gene sequence: CDR1 MNHEY, CDR2 SMNVEV (reference sequence). Trimming took off 2 bases at V and 6 bases at J, with 14 bases between the two ends. Each donor was healthy, and each was a bone marrow donor.

The clonotype was recovered from a man aged 30-40 years in good health and CMV-seropositive. Sequencing was done on a sample of PBMCs. The V and J genes are TRBV27 and TRBJ1-5; D not certain. The CDR3 coding sequence is TGTGCCAGCAGTTTAAGGCAGCCACGGGGTCAGCCCCAGCATTTT. It is translated as CASSLRQPRGQPQHF.